Sequencing of this T cell receptor (beta chain) was carried out in a study of human T cells and chemical hapten exposure. During construction of the library, unique molecular identifiers were attached to individual cDNA molecules for quantitative, reproducible TCR counting. Using its own MiXCR run on the RACE reads, TCRdb lists one record per CDR3 protein. The sample contains around 67,000 distinct CDR3 sequences, about 8% of which appear only once. Germline V gene data show CDR1 as ENHRY and CDR2 as SYGVKD. The CDR3 covers 13 residues. Study conclusions and caveats: Relative to controls, expanded TCRs formed significantly more large CDR3 similarity clusters. A positive correlation with patch test score was found for PT1 expanded TCR counts.

The sample's time point: patch test 2, 6 weeks after DPC sensitization. Treatment defined: therapeutic diphenylcyclopropenone sensitization with weekly scalp DPC. On this clonotype: Its target is unknown. The germline gene is not matched at one end of the junction; a read error may be the cause.

The specimen comprised whole blood, sampled in connection with sensitization to the hapten diphenylcyclopropenone (DPC). The receptor was derived from a woman aged 45-60 years with alopecia areata. Some clones in this sample may be carry-over from other donors' samples. The chain uses TRBV10-3 and TRBJ2-2, with D possibly being TRBD1 or TRBD2 (5 bases each). In nucleotides, the CDR3 is TGTGCCCTCAGGGACGGCTACACCGGGGAGCTGTTTTTT. The encoded protein is CALRDGYTGELFF.